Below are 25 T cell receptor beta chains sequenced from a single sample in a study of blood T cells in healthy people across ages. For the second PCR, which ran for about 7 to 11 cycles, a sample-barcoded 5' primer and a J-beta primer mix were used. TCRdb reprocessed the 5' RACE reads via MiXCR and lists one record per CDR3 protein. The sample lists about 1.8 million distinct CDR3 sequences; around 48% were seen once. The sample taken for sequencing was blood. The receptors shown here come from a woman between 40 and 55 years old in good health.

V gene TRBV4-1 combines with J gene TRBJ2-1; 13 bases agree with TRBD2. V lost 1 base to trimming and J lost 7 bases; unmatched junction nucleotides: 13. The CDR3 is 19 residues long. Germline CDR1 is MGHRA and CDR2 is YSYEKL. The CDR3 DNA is TGCGCCAGCAGCCAAGCACTAGCGGGGGGGCTTATTTTTGAGAATGAGCAGTTCTTC. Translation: CASSQALAGGLIFENEQFF.

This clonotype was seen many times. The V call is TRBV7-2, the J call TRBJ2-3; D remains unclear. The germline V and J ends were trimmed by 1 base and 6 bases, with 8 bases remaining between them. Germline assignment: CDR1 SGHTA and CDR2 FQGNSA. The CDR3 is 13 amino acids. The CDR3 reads CASSLGSGDTQYF. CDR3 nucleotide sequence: TGTGCCAGCAGCTTAGGATCCGGGGATACGCAGTATTTT.

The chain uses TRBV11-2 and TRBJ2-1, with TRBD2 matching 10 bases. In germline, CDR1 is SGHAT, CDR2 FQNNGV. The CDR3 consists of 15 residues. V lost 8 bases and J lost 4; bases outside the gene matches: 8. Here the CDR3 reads CASGAGTSVYNEQFF. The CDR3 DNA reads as TGTGCCAGCGGCGCCGGGACTAGCGTTTACAATGAGCAGTTCTTC.

CDR3 in DNA: TGTGCCAGCAGCCAAGGGAACAGCAGACGGGAGACCCAGTACTTC. It encodes CASSQGNSRRETQYF. The chain links TRBV3-1 to TRBJ2-5; unclear D gene. CDR3 size: 15 residues. Trimming stripped 1 base from V and 5 bases from J, with 14 bases between. CDR1 and CDR2 from the germline V gene are LGHDT and YNNKEL (reference sequence).

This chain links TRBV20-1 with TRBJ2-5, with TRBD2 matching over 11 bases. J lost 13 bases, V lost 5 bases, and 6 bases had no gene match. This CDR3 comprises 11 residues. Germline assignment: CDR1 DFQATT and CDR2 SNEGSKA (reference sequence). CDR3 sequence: CSAQLTSGMYF. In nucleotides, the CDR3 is TGCAGTGCTCAACTGACTAGCGGGATGTACTTC.

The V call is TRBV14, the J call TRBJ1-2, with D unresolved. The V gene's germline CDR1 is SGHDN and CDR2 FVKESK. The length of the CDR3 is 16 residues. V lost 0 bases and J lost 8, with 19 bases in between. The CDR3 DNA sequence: TGTGCCAGCAGCCAAGATCTTAGGACGATTCGCTCCGGCTACACCTTC. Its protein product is CASSQDLRTIRSGYTF.

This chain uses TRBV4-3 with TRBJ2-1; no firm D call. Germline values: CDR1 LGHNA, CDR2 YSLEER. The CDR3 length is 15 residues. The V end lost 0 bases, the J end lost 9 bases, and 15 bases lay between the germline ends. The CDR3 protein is CASSQEVARVAEQFF. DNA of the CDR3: TGCGCCAGCAGCCAAGAAGTGGCTAGGGTGGCTGAGCAGTTCTTC.

CDR3 nucleotide sequence: TGCAGTGCTAGAGTCCCCACTAGCGGGGTAACCTACGAGCAGTACTTC. Its protein is CSARVPTSGVTYEQYF. The V call is TRBV20-1, the J call TRBJ2-7; TRBD2 agrees at 10 bases. V gave up 1 base and J gave up 2 bases; unmatched junction bases: 8. The CDR3 runs to 16 residues. Germline V gives CDR1 DFQATT, CDR2 SNEGSKA (reference sequence).

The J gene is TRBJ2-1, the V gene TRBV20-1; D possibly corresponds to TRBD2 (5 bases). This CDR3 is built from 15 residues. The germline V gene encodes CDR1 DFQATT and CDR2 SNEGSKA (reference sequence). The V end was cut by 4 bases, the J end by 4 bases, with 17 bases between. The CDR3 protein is CSANPGSGIYNEQFF. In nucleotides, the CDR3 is TGCAGTGCTAACCCCGGCAGCGGAATATACAATGAGCAGTTCTTC.

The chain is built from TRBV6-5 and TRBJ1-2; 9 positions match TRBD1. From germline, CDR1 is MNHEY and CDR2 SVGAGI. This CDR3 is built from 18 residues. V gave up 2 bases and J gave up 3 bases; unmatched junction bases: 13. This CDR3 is CASSYASGTGNSHYGYTF. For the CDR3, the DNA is TGTGCCAGCAGTTACGCTTCCGGGACAGGGAATTCACACTATGGCTACACCTTC.

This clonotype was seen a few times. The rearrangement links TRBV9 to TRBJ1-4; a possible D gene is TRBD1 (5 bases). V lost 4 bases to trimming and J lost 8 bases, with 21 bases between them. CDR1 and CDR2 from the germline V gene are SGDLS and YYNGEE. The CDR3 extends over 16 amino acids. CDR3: CASSPGLGGSLEKLFF. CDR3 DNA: TGTGCCAGCAGCCCTGGACTCGGGGGGAGTTTGGAAAAACTGTTTTTT.

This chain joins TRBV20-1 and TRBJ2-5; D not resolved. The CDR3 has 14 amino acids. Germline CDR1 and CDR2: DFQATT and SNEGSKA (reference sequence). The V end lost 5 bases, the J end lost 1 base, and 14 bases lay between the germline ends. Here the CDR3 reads CSAGVGVSQETQYF. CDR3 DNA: TGCAGTGCTGGAGTAGGCGTTAGCCAAGAGACCCAGTACTTC.

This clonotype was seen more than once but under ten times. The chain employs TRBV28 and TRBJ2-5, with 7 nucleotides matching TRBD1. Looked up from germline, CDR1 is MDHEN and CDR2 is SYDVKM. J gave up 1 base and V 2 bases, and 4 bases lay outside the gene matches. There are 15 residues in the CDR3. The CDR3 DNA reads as TGTGCCAGCAGTTTAGGCAGGGGGATCCAAGAGACCCAGTACTTC. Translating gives CASSLGRGIQETQYF.

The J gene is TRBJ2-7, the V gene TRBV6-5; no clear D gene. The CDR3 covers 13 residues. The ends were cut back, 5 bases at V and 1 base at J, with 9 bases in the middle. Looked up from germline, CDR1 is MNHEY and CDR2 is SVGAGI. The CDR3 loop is CASSQRKSYEQYF. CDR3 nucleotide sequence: TGTGCCAGCAGTCAACGCAAATCCTACGAGCAGTACTTC.

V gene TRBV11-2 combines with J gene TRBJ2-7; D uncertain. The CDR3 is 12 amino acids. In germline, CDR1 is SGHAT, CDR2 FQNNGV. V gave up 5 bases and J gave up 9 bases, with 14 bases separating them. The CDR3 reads CASSDRSSWQYF. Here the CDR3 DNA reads TGTGCCAGCAGCGATCGATCCTCTTGGCAGTACTTC.

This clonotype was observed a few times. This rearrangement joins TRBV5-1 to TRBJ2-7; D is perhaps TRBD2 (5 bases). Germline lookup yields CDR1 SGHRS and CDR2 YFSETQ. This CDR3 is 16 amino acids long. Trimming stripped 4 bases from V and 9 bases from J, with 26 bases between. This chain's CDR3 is CASSLAPTSKAAGQYF. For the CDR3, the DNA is TGCGCCAGCAGCCTGGCACCAACGAGTAAAGCGGCGGGGCAGTACTTC.

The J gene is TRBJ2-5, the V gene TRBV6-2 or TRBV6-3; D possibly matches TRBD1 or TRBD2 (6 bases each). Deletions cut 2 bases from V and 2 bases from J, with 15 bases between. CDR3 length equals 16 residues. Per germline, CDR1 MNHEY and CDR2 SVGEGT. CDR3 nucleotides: TGTGCCAGCAGTTACGTGGTCGGGGGCGTGCAAGAGACCCAGTACTTC. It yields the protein CASSYVVGGVQETQYF.

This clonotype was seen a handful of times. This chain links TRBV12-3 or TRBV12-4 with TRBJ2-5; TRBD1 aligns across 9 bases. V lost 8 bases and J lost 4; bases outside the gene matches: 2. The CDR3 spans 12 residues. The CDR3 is CASGTGTETQYF. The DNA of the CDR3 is TGTGCCAGCGGGACAGGGACAGAGACCCAGTACTTC.

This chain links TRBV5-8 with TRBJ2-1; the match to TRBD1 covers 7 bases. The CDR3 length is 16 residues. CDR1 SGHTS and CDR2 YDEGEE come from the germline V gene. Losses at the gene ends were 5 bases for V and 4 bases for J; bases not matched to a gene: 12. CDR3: CASSMDRPMLYNEQFF. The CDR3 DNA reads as TGTGCCAGCAGTATGGACAGGCCGATGCTGTACAATGAGCAGTTCTTC.

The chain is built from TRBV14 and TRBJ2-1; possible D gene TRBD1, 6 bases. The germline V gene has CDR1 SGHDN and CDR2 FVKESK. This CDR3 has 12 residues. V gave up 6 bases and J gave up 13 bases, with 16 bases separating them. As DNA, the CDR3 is TGTGCCAGCAGTGGACAGCAAGAGACCCAGTTCTTC. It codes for CASSGQQETQFF.

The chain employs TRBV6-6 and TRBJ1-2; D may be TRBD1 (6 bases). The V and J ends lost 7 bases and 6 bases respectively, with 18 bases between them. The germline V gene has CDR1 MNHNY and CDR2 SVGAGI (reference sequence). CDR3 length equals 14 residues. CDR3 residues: CASIEQGMLNGYTF. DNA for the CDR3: TGTGCCAGCATCGAACAGGGTATGCTAAATGGCTACACCTTC.

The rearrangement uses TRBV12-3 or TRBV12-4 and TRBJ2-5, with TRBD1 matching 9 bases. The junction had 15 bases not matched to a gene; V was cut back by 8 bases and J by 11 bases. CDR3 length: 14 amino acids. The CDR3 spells CASDRDRVSHEQYF. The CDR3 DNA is TGTGCCAGCGACCGGGACAGGGTATCCCATGAGCAGTACTTC.

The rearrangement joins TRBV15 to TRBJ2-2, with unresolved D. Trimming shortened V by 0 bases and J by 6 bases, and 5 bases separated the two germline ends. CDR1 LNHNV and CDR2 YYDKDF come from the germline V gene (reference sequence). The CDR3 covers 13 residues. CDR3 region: CATSRDGSGELFF. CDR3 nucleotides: TGTGCCACCAGCAGAGACGGGTCCGGGGAGCTGTTTTTT.

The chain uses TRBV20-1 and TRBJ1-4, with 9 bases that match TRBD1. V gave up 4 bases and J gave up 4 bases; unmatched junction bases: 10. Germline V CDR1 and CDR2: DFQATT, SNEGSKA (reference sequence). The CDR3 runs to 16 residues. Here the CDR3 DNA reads TGCAGTGCTATTGGACAGGGGAAGTGTTGTAATGAAAAACTGTTTTTT. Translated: CSAIGQGKCCNEKLFF.

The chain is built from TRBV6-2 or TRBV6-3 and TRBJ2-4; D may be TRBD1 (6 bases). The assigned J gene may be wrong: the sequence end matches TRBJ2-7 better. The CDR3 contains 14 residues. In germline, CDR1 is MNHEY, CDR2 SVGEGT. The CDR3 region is CASSRLMNRVEQYF. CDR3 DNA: TGTGCCAGCAGCCGATTAATGAACAGGGTCGAGCAGTACTTC.